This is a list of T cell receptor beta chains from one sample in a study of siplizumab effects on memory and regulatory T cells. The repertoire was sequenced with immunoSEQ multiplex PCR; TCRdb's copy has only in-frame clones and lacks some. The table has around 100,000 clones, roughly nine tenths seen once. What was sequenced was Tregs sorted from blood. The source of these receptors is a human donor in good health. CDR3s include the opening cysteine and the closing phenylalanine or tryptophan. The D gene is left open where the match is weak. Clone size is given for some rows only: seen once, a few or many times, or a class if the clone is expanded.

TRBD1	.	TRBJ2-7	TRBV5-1	TGCGCCAGCAGATTTGGGACAGGGGGGTACGAGCAGTACTTC	CASRFGTGGYEQYF
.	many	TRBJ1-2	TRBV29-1	TGCAGCGTCACCACGGTAATTGGTGGCTACACCTTC	CSVTTVIGGYTF
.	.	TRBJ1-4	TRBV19	TGTGCCAGTAGTGAGTCGTCAGGGACAACTAATGAAAAACTGTTTTTT	CASSESSGTTNEKLFF
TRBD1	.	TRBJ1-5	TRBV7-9	TGTGCCAGCAGCTCTTTACCGGGACAGGGGACGGGACCCTTTGGGCCCCAGCATTTT	CASSSLPGQGTGPFGPQHF
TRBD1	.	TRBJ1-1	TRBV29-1	TGCAGCGTTGTGAAGCGACAGGGTCTTTTGAACACTGAAGCTTTCTTT	CSVVKRQGLLNTEAFF
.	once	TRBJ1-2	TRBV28	TGTGCCAGCAGTTACAGGGTAGACTATGGCTACACCTTC	CASSYRVDYGYTF
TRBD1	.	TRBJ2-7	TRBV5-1	TGCGCCAGCAGCTCCGGGACAGGGTCCTACGAGCAGTACTTC	CASSSGTGSYEQYF
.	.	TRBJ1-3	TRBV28	TGTGCCAGCACGTTGAGCCTTGGAAACACCATATATTTT	CASTLSLGNTIYF
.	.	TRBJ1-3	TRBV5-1	TGCGCCAGCAGCTTGGAGGCGGGGAGCTCTGGAAACACCATATATTTT	CASSLEAGSSGNTIYF
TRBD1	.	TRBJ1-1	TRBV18	TGTGCCAGCTCAACAGTCCCCGGGACAGGGTTCTCTGAAGCTTTCTTT	CASSTVPGTGFSEAFF
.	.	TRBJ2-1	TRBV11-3	TGTGCCAGCAGCTTTAAGAATGAGCAGTTCTTC	CASSFKNEQFF
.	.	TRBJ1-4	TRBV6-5	TGTGCCACCTCTAGAGGGTTAGGTAATGAAAAACTGTTTTTT	CATSRGLGNEKLFF
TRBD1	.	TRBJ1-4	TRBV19	TGTGCCCGATTAAGGGACAGGATCTTGACGAATGAAAAACTGTTTTTT	CARLRDRILTNEKLFF
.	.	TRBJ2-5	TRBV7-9	TGTGCCAGCAGCAGGCAAGAGACCCAGTACTTC	CASSRQETQYF
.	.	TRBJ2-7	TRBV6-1	TGTGCCAGCCTAGGGTGGGCCTCTTCTAACGAGCAGTACTTC	CASLGWASSNEQYF
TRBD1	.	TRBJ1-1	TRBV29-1	TGCAGGACAGGGGACACTGAAGCTTTCTTT	CRTGDTEAFF
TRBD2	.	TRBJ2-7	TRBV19	TGTGCCAGTAGTATTGGTCTAGCGGGAGTAGGTTACGAGCAGTACTTC	CASSIGLAGVGYEQYF
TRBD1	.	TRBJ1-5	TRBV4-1	TGCGCCAGCAGCCAAGATTCGGGACAGAGCAATCAGCCCCAGCATTTT	CASSQDSGQSNQPQHF
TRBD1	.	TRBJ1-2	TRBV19	TGTGCCAGTAGTATGGATCCGGGACAGGGGGCGCAAACCTTC	CASSMDPGQGAQTF
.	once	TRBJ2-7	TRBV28	TGTGCCAGCACAGGGTTGTCGGACGAGCAGTACTTC	CASTGLSDEQYF
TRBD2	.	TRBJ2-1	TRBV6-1	TGTGCCAGCAGTGACGCTAGCGGTATCCAGTTCTTC	CASSDASGIQFF
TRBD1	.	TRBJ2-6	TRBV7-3	TGTGCCAGCAGCTTCACCGGGACAGGGACCTCTGGGGCCAACGTCCTGACTTTC	CASSFTGTGTSGANVLTF
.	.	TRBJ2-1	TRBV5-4	TGTGCCAGCAGGGAAACAGGGAGGAATGAGCAGTTCTTC	CASRETGRNEQFF
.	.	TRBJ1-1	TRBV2	TGTGCCAGCACCCCCGGGTTAGGCAACATGAACACTGAAGCTTTCTTT	CASTPGLGNMNTEAFF
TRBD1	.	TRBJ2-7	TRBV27	TGTGCCAGCAAGAGGACAGGCCTCTACGAGCAGTACTTC	CASKRTGLYEQYF
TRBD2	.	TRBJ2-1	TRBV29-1	TGCAGCGTTGGGGGGACTAGCAACAATGAGCAGTTCTTC	CSVGGTSNNEQFF
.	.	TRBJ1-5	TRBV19	TGTGCCAGTAGTGAGTTATTTGGCAATCAGCCCCAGCATTTT	CASSELFGNQPQHF
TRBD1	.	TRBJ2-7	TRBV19	TGTGCCAGTAGTATAGAAGGGGGCCGATCCTACGAGCAGTACTTC	CASSIEGGRSYEQYF
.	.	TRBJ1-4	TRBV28	TGTGCCAGCACCCTCCCGCCGGCGAATGAAAAACTGTTTTTT	CASTLPPANEKLFF
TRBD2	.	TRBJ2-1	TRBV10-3	TGTGCCATCAGTGATACTAGCGGGAGTTACAATGAGCAGTTCTTC	CAISDTSGSYNEQFF
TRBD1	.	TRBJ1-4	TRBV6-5	TGTGCCAGCAGTACCGGGACAGGGCCCAATGAAAAACTGTTTTTT	CASSTGTGPNEKLFF
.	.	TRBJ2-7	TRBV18	TGTGCCAGCTCAAGAAGACACCCCGACAACGAGCAGTACTTC	CASSRRHPDNEQYF
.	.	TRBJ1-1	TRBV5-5	TGTGCCAGCAGCTTTAGGCAGGGGAGTCGGGTTGAAGCTTTCTTT	CASSFRQGSRVEAFF
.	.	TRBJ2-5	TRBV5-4	TGTGCCAGCAGTATTGACGGGGGTGGGACGACCCAGTACTTC	CASSIDGGGTTQYF
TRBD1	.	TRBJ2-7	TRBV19	TGTGCCAGTAGTATTGCAGGGGGCAATTTTTACGAGCAGTACTTC	CASSIAGGNFYEQYF
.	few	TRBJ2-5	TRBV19	TGTGCCAGTAGTCGCGACCGCCAAGAGACCCAGTACTTC	CASSRDRQETQYF
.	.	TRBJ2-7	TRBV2	TGTGCCAGCAGAGTGACAGGAAACTACGAGCAGTACTTC	CASRVTGNYEQYF
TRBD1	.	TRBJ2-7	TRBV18	TGTGCCAGCTCACCACGCAATAAAGACAGGGGGTATGGCGAGCAGTACTTC	CASSPRNKDRGYGEQYF
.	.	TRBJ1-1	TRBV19	TGTGCCAGTAGTACCAGACGGAGAGGCCTAAACACTGAAGCTTTCTTT	CASSTRRRGLNTEAFF
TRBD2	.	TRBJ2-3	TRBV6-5	TGTGCCAGCAGTTTTAGCGGGAGAGGCACAGATACGCAGTATTTT	CASSFSGRGTDTQYF
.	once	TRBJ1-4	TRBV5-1	TGCGCCAGCAGCTTTCAGGGGCAGAATGAAAAACTGTTTTTT	CASSFQGQNEKLFF
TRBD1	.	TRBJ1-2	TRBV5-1	TGCGCCAGCAGCTTAGACAGGACAGGGGGCTTCGGCTACACCTTC	CASSLDRTGGFGYTF
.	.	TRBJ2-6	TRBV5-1	TGCGCCAGCAGCTCGGTGGCTGGGGCCAACGTCCTGACTTTC	CASSSVAGANVLTF
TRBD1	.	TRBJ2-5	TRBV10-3	TGTGCCATCAGGGGACAGCAAGAGACCCAGTACTTC	CAIRGQQETQYF
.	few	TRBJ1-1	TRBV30	TGTGCCTGGAGTGGCATTGAGAAAGCTTTCTTT	CAWSGIEKAFF
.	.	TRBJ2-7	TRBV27	TGTGCCAGCAGTACGGACAGATACCTATATAATAACGAGCAGTACTTC	CASSTDRYLYNNEQYF
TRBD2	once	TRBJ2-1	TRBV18	TGTGCCAGCTCACCATTTGGGACTAGCGGGAGTAATGAGCAGTTCTTC	CASSPFGTSGSNEQFF
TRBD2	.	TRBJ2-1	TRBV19	TGTGCCAGTAGTATTTTGACTAGCGTCCGTGAGCAGTTCTTC	CASSILTSVREQFF
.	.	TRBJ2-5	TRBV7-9	TGTGCCAGCAGCACCAGGACCATCCAAGAGACCCAGTACTTC	CASSTRTIQETQYF
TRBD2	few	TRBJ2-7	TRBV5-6	TGTGCCAGCAGCTTTCCGGGGGGAGGGAGCTCCTACGAGCAGTACTTC	CASSFPGGGSSYEQYF
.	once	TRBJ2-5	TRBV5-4	TGTGCCAGCAGCAACTATAGGGCGGAGACCCAGTACTTC	CASSNYRAETQYF
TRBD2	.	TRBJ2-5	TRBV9	TGTGCCAGCAGCCCCGGGACTAGCGCAGAGACCCAGTACTTC	CASSPGTSAETQYF
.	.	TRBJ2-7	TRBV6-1	TGTGCCAGCAGTTCGACAGGATTTGGAGAGCAGTACTTC	CASSSTGFGEQYF
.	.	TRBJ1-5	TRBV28	TGTGCCAGCAGTTTCTTAGGACGACAGGTGTTTGGCAATCAGCCCCAGCATTTT	CASSFLGRQVFGNQPQHF
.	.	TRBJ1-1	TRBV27	TGTGCCAGCAGTTTGCGGGGGAGGAACACTGAAGCTTTCTTT	CASSLRGRNTEAFF
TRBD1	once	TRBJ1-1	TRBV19	TGTGCCAGTAGTCGACAGGGGTTCACTGAAGCTTTCTTT	CASSRQGFTEAFF
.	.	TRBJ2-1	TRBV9	TGTGCCAGCAGCGTTGTGGGCGGACCATCCTACAATGAGCAGTTCTTC	CASSVVGGPSYNEQFF
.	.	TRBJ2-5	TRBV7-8	TGTGCCAGCACCCCAGGAGAGACCCAGTACTTC	CASTPGETQYF
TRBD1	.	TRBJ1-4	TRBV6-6	TGTGCCAGCAGACGGGACAGAACTAATGAAAAACTGTTTTTT	CASRRDRTNEKLFF
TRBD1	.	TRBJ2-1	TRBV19	TGTGCCAGTAGCTATGGACAGGGTTTGAGTAGGGGCTCTTACAATGAGCAGTTCTTC	CASSYGQGLSRGSYNEQFF